The 18 T cell receptor beta chains in this list originate from one sample, sequenced in a study of blood T cells in healthy people across ages. Using a J-beta primer mix together with a sample-barcoded 5' primer, a second PCR was run for roughly 6 to 12 cycles. One entry per CDR3 protein results from TCRdb running MiXCR on the 5' RACE reads. There are about 650,000 distinct CDR3 sequences in the sample; about 30% occur only once, and 15% lies in the top ten. Sequences were obtained from blood. These TCRs come from a woman of 80 years or more in good health.

This clonotype came up many times. The V gene is TRBV21-1, the J gene TRBJ1-2; the D call in the table, TRBD1, was not verified against the DNA. TRBV21-1 represents a pseudogene. The CDR3 loop spans 15 amino acids. Here the CDR3 DNA reads TGTGCCAGCAGCGAAGACCGGGACAGGTGCTATGGCTACACCTTC. Encoded protein: CASSEDRDRCYGYTF.

Concerning this clonotype: A much larger clonotype is one base distant, so this may be a read error. The chain has TRBV5-1 and TRBJ2-7; 11 nucleotides align to TRBD1. V dropped 2 bases and J dropped 7; count of bases not matched to a gene: 8. This CDR3 region has 15 residues. CDR1 is SGHRS and CDR2 is YFSETQ in the germline V gene. CDR3 DNA sequence: TGCGCCAGCAGCTTTGGACAGGGGGCACGGAATGAGCAGTACTTC. Amino acid sequence: CASSFGQGARNEQYF.

This clonotype was detected many times. The chain uses TRBV6-5 and TRBJ2-3, with 16 bases aligning to TRBD2. The V segment lost 4 bases and the J segment 3 bases; nucleotides outside the gene matches: 4. The CDR3 is 17 residues long. Germline V gives CDR1 MNHEY, CDR2 SVGAGI. The CDR3 is CASSSRGLAGGTDTQYF. For the CDR3, the DNA is TGTGCCAGCAGTTCCCGGGGACTAGCGGGGGGGACAGATACGCAGTATTTT.

The CDR3 loop reads CASSLPDRENIQYF. The CDR3 DNA is TGTGCCAGCAGCTTACCGGACAGGGAAAACATTCAGTACTTC. This chain connects TRBV7-9 to TRBJ2-7, with TRBD1 identical over 8 bases. The end of the DNA is better explained by TRBJ2-4, so the J call may be wrong. In germline, CDR1 is SEHNR, CDR2 FQNEAQ (reference sequence). The CDR3 has 14 amino acids.

This clonotype was found a few times. The CDR3 DNA sequence: TGCAGTGCTAGAAGGGCCGACTCCTACAATGAGCAGTTCTTC. Its protein is CSARRADSYNEQFF. The chain carries TRBV20-1 and TRBJ2-1; D ambiguous. Germline assignment: CDR1 DFQATT and CDR2 SNEGSKA (reference sequence). With 2 bases removed from V and 0 bases from J, the gap between germline ends came to 8 bases. The CDR3 runs 14 residues.

Note on this clonotype: A clone one base away is much larger, so this may be a read error. V and J are TRBV9 and TRBJ1-2, with 8 nucleotides matching TRBD1. V was pared by 3 bases and J by 6 bases, with 10 bases of the junction left unmatched. CDR3 length: 15 residues. The germline gives CDR1 SGDLS, CDR2 YYNGEE. The CDR3, as DNA: TGTGCCAGCAGCGGAATGGACAGGGCCTTGGATGGCTACACCTTC. Its translation: CASSGMDRALDGYTF.

The gene calls are TRBV20-1 and TRBJ2-3; perhaps TRBD2 as D (6 bases). V shed 3 bases and J shed 3 bases, with 10 bases lying between them. The CDR3 extends over 13 amino acids. Germline-derived CDR1 and CDR2 are DFQATT and SNEGSKA (reference sequence). The CDR3 bases are TGCAGTGCTAGGTTAAGCGGGACAGATACGCAGTATTTT. Protein product: CSARLSGTDTQYF.

This clonotype was seen many times. V gene TRBV7-8 combines with J gene TRBJ2-4; D not certain. This CDR3 has 17 residues. CDR1 is SGHVS, CDR2 FQNEAQ, per germline. V lost 1 base, J lost 0 bases, and 13 bases lay in between. The CDR3 reads CASSLGSGLLAKNIQYF. In nucleotides, the CDR3 is TGTGCCAGCAGCTTAGGATCGGGCCTACTAGCCAAAAACATTCAGTACTTC.

The V and J genes are TRBV5-1 and TRBJ2-1; 13 bases are a match to TRBD2. Germline V gene lookup returns CDR1 SGHRS and CDR2 YFSETQ. This CDR3 has 16 residues. Trimming removed 4 bases from V and 5 bases from J; junction bases left unmatched: 6. CDR3 sequence (DNA): TGCGCCAGCAGCAGAGCCGGGACTAGCGGGAACAATGAGCAGTTCTTC. It codes for CASSRAGTSGNNEQFF.

This clonotype was observed a handful of times. This chain joins TRBV21-1 and TRBJ1-1; the table's D call TRBD1 went unverified against the DNA. TRBV21-1 represents a pseudogene. This CDR3 contains 15 residues. The CDR3 DNA reads TGTGCCAGCAGCGACTGGGGGGATGCGAACACTGAAGCTTTCTTT. Its translation: CASSDWGDANTEAFF.

V and J are TRBV5-1 and TRBJ2-2, with 7 positions matching TRBD1. The CDR3 consists of 15 residues. CDR1 is SGHRS, CDR2 YFSETQ, per germline. The V gene end was trimmed by 3 bases and the J gene end by 2 bases; junction bases not matched to a gene: 4. CDR3: CASSWDRPNTGELFF. As DNA, the CDR3 is TGCGCCAGCAGCTGGGACAGACCAAACACCGGGGAGCTGTTTTTT.

This clonotype has at least ten counts. The rearrangement uses TRBV10-2 and TRBJ2-7, with 7 bases that match TRBD1. Germline assignment: CDR1 WSHSY and CDR2 SAAADI. V shed 4 bases, J shed 6 bases, and the junction held 3 bases outside the gene matches. This CDR3 spans 12 amino acids. The CDR3 reads CASSATGTEQYF. The CDR3 coding sequence is TGCGCCAGCAGTGCGACAGGGACCGAGCAGTACTTC.

There are many counts of this clonotype. The gene calls are TRBV11-1 and TRBJ2-7; 12 bases are a match to TRBD1. The CDR3 runs to 17 residues. Looked up from germline, CDR1 is SGHAT and CDR2 is FQDESV (reference sequence). Trimming removed 1 base from V and 3 bases from J; junction bases left unmatched: 7. The CDR3 loop reads CASSLDLGQGASYEQYF. DNA of the CDR3: TGTGCCAGCAGCTTAGACTTGGGACAGGGGGCGAGCTACGAGCAGTACTTC.

In regard to this clonotype: A much larger clone differs by one base, so this may be a read error. This chain uses TRBV5-6 with TRBJ2-7, with 7 nucleotides matching TRBD2. The J call could be wrong; TRBJ2-5 is a better fit for the DNA end. The germline V gene encodes CDR1 SGHDT and CDR2 YYEEEE. The CDR3 runs to 15 residues. The CDR3 loop is CASSFSGDGRWTQYF. As DNA, the CDR3 is TGTGCCAGCAGCTTCTCGGGGGACGGGAGGTGGACCCAGTACTTC.

Written as DNA, the CDR3 is TGTGCCAGCAGCAAGCGGGGGGCACCTCCGGGCGAGCAGTACTTC. Translating gives CASSKRGAPPGEQYF. The gene calls are TRBV7-2 and TRBJ2-7, with 9 nucleotides matching TRBD2. Trimming cost V 5 bases and J 6 bases; bases outside gene matches: 11. The CDR3 length is 15 residues. Germline V gene sequence: CDR1 SGHTA, CDR2 FQGNSA.

This clonotype was picked up many times. The chain links TRBV20-1 to TRBJ2-5; tentatively, D is TRBD2 (6 bases). V was trimmed by 4 bases and J by 2 bases, leaving 14 bases between them. This CDR3 has 14 residues. Germline CDR1 is DFQATT and CDR2 is SNEGSKA (reference sequence). CDR3 region: CSATPLATQETQYF. CDR3 bases: TGCAGTGCTACGCCTCTAGCGACACAAGAGACCCAGTACTTC.

CDR3 region: CASSLSAGGTYNEQFF. DNA for the CDR3: TGTGCCAGCAGCTTATCGGCGGGAGGTACCTACAATGAGCAGTTCTTC. This chain joins TRBV7-2 and TRBJ2-1; 8 bases fit TRBD2. The CDR3 runs to 16 residues. Looked up from germline, CDR1 is SGHTA and CDR2 is FQGNSA. J gave up 2 bases and V 2 bases, and 5 bases lay outside the gene matches.

This clonotype was observed many times. The chain employs TRBV29-1 and TRBJ2-3, with 8 nucleotides matching TRBD2. Germline CDR1 and CDR2: SQVTM and ANQGSEA. The CDR3 loop spans 14 amino acids. The ends lost 4 bases at V and 5 bases at J; junction bases unmatched: 8. The chain's CDR3 is CSVVVRGVIDTQYF. For the CDR3, the DNA is TGCAGCGTTGTTGTGCGGGGGGTAATAGATACGCAGTATTTT.